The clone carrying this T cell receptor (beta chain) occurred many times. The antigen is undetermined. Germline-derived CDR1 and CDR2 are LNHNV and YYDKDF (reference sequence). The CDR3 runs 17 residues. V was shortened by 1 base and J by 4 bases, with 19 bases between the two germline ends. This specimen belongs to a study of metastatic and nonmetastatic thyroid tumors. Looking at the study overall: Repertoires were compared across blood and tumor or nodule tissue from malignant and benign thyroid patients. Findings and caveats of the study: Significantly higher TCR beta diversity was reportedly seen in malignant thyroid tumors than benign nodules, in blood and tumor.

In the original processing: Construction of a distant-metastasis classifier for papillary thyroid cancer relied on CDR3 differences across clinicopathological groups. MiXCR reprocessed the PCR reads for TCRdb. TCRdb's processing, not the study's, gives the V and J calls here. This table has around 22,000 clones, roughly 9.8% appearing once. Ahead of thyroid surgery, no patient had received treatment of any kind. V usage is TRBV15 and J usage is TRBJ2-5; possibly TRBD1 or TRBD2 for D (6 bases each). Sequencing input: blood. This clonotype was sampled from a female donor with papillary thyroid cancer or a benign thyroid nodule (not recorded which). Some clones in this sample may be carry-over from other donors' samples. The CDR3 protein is CATSRVWRAGVIETQYF. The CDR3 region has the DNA TGTGCCACCAGCAGAGTCTGGAGGGCAGGGGTTATAGAGACCCAGTACTTC.